The clone carrying this T cell receptor (beta chain) appeared many times. This sample's time point: newly diagnosed GD, antithyroid drugs for less than 3 months. Generation of the TCR library employed RNA extracted from PBMCs. This specimen belongs to a study of regulatory T cells in long-lasting Graves disease. According to the study, TCR beta libraries were built with iRepertoire HTBI primers and CDR3-region Arm-PCR. Authors' methods: From all samples, identification returned roughly 15 TRBJ and approximately 61 TRBV segments. Each CDR3 protein is one row after TCRdb ran MiXCR on the multiplex PCR reads. The V and J calls come from TCRdb's annotation, not from the publication. The sample contains 450,000 to 600,000 distinct CDR3 sequences, about 13% of which appear only once. Germline loops: CDR1 LGHDT, CDR2 YNNKEL (reference sequence). This CDR3 is 15 amino acids long. V was clipped by 4 bases and J by 5 bases; unmatched bases: 8.

The sample was also reused in another study, on T cells in Graves' hyperthyroidism and ophthalmopathy. That paper states: Diagnoses used clinical symptoms, serum thyroxine and TRAb, thyroid ultrasound and orbital computed tomography.

This TCR was sampled from a man aged 25 to 40 with Graves disease. Source: peripheral blood mononuclear cells (PBMCs), taken at new diagnosis, from a patient treated with antithyroid drugs. V gene TRBV3-1 combines with J gene TRBJ2-1; 7 nucleotides agree with TRBD2. CDR3 amino acids: CASSPRGWENNEQFF. DNA for the CDR3: TGTGCCAGCAGCCCGCGGGGGTGGGAGAACAATGAGCAGTTCTTC.